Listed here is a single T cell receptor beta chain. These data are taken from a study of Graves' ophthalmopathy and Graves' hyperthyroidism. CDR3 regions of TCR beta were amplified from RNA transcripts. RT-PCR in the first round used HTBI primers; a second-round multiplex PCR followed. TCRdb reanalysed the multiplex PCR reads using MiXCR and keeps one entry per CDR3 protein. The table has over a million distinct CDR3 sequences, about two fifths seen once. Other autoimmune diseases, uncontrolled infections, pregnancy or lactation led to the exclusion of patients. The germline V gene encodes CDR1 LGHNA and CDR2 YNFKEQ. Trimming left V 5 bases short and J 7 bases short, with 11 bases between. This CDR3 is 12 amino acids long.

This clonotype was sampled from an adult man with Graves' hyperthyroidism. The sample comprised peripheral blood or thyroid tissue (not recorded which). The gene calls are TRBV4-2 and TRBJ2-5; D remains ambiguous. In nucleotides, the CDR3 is TGTGCCAGCAGCGTAGGCCCCGGGACCCAGTACTTC. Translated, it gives CASSVGPGTQYF.